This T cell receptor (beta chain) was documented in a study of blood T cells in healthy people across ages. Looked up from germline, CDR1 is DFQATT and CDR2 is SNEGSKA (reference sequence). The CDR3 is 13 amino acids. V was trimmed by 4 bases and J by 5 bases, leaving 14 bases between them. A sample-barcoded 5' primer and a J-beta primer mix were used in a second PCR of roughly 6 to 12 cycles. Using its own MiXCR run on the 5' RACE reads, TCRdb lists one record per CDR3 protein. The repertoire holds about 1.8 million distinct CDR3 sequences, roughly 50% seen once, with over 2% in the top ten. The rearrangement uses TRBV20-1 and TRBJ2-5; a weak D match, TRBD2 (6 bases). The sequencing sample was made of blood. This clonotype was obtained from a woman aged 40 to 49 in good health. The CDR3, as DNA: TGCAGTGCTAAAGCCGGGAGAAGGGAGACCCAGTACTTC. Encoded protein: CSAKAGRRETQYF.